This T cell receptor (beta chain) was profiled in a study of blood T cell repertoires in COVID-19. Whole-study context: COVID-19 samples, acute and convalescent, were from the United States, Italy and Spain. Sources were T cells, B-cell-depleted T cells, or PBMCs; the material itself was cDNA or gDNA.

Authors' data handling: Estimation of nucleated cell counts was performed using reference gene primer amplification. The table came from immunoSEQ multiplex PCR; TCRdb's copy has only in-frame clones and leaves some out. Clone size and V and J calls were adopted from that table, with D and trimming inferred from the DNA. Of around 100,000 clones in the sample, 75% to 90% were seen once. Germline CDR1 and CDR2: LNHDA and SQIVND (reference sequence). The CDR3 consists of 14 residues. Trimming removed 5 bases at V and 0 bases at J, with 10 bases between. The V gene is TRBV19, the J gene TRBJ1-1; D is possibly TRBD1 (5 bases). The source of this sequence is a human donor in a cohort sampled during active or convalescent COVID-19. Source material: peripheral blood. CDR3 sequence reads: CASSSSRVNTEAFF. The CDR3 nucleotides read TGTGCCAGTAGTTCCTCCAGGGTGAACACTGAAGCTTTCTTT.